The clone carrying this T cell receptor (beta chain) was counted once. Its antigen remains unidentified. This sample is drawn from a study of OX40 agonist ivuxolimab in advanced cancers. Study-level information: Patients got intravenous ivuxolimab at 0.01 to 10 mg/kg every 2 weeks.

The protocol was immunoSEQ multiplex PCR, while the TCRdb copy is restricted to in-frame clones and leaves out a portion. The sample records some 60,000 clones, about 85% being singletons. The V end was cut by 2 bases, the J end by 0 bases, with 20 bases between. In germline, CDR1 is LNHDA, CDR2 SQIVND (reference sequence). The CDR3 extends over 19 amino acids. General study results and limits: At 0.1 to 3.0 mg/kg and by week 6, clonal expansion occurred in CD4+ and CD8+ blood T cells. Average numbers of expanded clones were greater in CD8+ T cells than in CD4+.

This chain uses TRBV19 with TRBJ1-3; D is uncertain. This receptor was obtained from an adult with an advanced solid tumor such as melanoma, head and neck, liver or kidney cancer. This material consisted of CD4+ or CD8+ T cells sorted from blood, taken in a trial of the OX40 agonist ivuxolimab. CDR3 in amino acids: CASSIRPSSGLLSGNTIYF. As DNA, the CDR3 is TGTGCCAGTAGTATACGGCCATCGTCGGGGTTGCTCTCTGGAAACACCATATATTTT. Full variable domain (rest looked up from reference TRBV19 and TRBJ1-3): DGGITQSPKYLFRKEGQNVTLSCEQNLNHDAMYWYRQDPGQGLRLIYYSQIVNDFQKGDIAEGYSVSREKKESFPLTVTSAQKNPTAFYLCASSIRPSSGLLSGNTIYFGEGSWLTVV.